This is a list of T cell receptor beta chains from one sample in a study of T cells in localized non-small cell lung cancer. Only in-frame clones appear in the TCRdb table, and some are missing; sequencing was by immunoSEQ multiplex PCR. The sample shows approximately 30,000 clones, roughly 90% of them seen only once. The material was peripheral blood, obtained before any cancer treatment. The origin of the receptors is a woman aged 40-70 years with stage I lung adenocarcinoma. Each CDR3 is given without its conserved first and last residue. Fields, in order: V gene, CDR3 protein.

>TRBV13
ASSYPGRSYEQY
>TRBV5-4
ASSLEPVEPQH
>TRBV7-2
ASSLGLPGAYGYT
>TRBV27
ASSFYPDSVLEQY
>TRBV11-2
ASSQTGRGGETQY
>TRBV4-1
ASSQDLAGNSYEQY
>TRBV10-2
ASSESPGVQETQY
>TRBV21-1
ASSKVDRGNTGELF
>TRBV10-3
AISESKGRTPSYNEQF
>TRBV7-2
ASSVGTGRRGDTQY
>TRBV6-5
ASTDQATNEKLF
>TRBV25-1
ASSGPRGFSVNEQF
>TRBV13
ASSTELQGAVGGYT
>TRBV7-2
ASSLGRGADTQY
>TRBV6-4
ASSEAGGAANSNYGYT
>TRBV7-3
ASSRGQGVPGELF
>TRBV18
ASSGIYGGYSTDTQY
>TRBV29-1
SVVPGSDNYGYT
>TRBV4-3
ASSHYVRDREGGYT
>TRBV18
ASSPSWADTQY
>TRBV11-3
ASSTRFSRHHSVYEQY
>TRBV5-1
ASSLAGTGVKAAEAF
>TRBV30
AWSVWTGELF
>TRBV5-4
ASSNPQRNDYYEQY
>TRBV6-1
ASTTGREQY
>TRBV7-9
ASRSSAAPEAF
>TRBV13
ASSRQGGYEQY
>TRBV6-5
ASSRDRGYNSPLH
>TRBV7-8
ASSPANSVATEAF
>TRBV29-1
SVTTGPDQPQH
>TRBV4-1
ASSQDDRGGATQY
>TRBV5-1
ASSLGQGASGGELF
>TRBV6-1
ASRSSGNFEQF
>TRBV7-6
ASSFTGSTDTQY
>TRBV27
ASRTVRDTQY
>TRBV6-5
ASSSGLSTTYEQY
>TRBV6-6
ASRQRQGVSDTQY
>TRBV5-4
ASSLRGDEQF
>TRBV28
ASRYGGAGEPGTQY
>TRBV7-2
ASSAQGWDSNQPQH
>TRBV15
ATSGRGMTEAF
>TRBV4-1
ASSQKGGKGDTEAF
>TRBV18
ASSKTGETNTEAF
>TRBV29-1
SVVGGQGLDSYGYT